One TCR beta chain is described in this entry. Its antigen is unidentified. The data stem from a study of yellow fever vaccine responses in identical twins. General study findings and limits: Twins' vaccine T cell response reportedly seemed partly convergent, partly personalized.

A single record per CDR3 protein comes from TCRdb applying MiXCR to the RT-PCR reads. The data show about 9,000 distinct CDR3 sequences, roughly 84% seen once. The germline V gene encodes CDR1 KGHSH and CDR2 LQKENI. The CDR3 totals 13 residues. Trimming shortened V by 2 bases and J by 5 bases, and 10 bases separated the two germline ends. V is TRBV18 and J is TRBJ2-7; D gene ambiguous. This clonotype was sampled from a woman under 30 who received the yellow fever vaccine. The sample here was T cells from blood (PBMCs), unsorted or a sorted subset (not recorded which), taken before or after yellow fever vaccination (not recorded which). The CDR3 is CASSPGQSHEQYF. For the CDR3, the DNA is TGTGCCAGCTCACCAGGGCAGTCCCACGAGCAGTACTTC. Using reference TRBV18 and TRBJ2-7 for the parts outside the CDR3, the full variable domain is NAGVMQNPRHLVRRRGQEARLRCSPMKGHSHVYWYRQLPEEGLKFMVYLQKENIIDESGMPKERFSAEFPKEGPSILRIQQVVRGDSAAYFCASSPGQSHEQYFGPGTRLTVT.